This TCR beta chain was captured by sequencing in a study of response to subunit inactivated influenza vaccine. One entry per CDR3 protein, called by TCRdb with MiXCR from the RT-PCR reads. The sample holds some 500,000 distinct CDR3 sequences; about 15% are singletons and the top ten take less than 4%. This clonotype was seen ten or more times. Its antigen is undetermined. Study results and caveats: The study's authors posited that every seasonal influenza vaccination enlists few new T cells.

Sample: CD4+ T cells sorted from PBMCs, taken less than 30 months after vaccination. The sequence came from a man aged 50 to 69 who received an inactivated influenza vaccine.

CDR3 in DNA: TGCAGCGTTGGGGAGAACTATGGCTACACCTTC. The encoded protein is CSVGENYGYTF. V and J are TRBV29-1 and TRBJ1-2; D is undetermined. The CDR3 consists of 11 residues. The germline V gene encodes CDR1 SQVTM and CDR2 ANQGSEA. Trimming left V 4 bases short and J 2 bases short, with 5 bases between.